This T cell receptor beta chain came from a study of T cell repertoires in ileal Crohn's disease. Profiled with immunoSEQ multiplex PCR; TCRdb holds only in-frame clones, not every one. The sample includes about 59,000 clones, about 89% of them seen just once. This clone showed up just once. The ends were cut back, 6 bases at V and 4 bases at J, with 12 bases in the middle. Germline V gene sequence: CDR1 WNHNN, CDR2 SYGVQD (reference sequence). The CDR3 is 13 residues long. As for time point: neoterminal ileum biopsy at postoperative endoscopy, about 6 months after surgery. This TCR was sampled from an adult with Crohn's disease. The chain employs TRBV10-1 and TRBJ1-1; unclear D gene. The sequenced material came from ileal tissue. For the CDR3, the DNA is TGCGCCAGCAGCCCCTCCGAGGGCACTGAAGCTTTCTTT. This encodes CASSPSEGTEAFF.